The T cell receptor (beta chain) described here comes from a study of blood T cell repertoires in COVID-19. Study as a whole: The analysed material was cDNA or gDNA that came from T cells, B-cell-depleted T cells, or PBMCs.

The protocol was immunoSEQ multiplex PCR, while the TCRdb copy is restricted to in-frame clones and leaves out a portion. The sample carries fewer than 300,000 clones, 85% recorded once. This clone was observed once. Individuals drawn from 20 to 25 US areas were about 18 to 89 years old. What the recovered Cohort 3 donors had was two negative PCRs, clearance, or symptom resolution. Specimen: PBMCs or T cells enriched from blood (not recorded which). The TCR sequence derives from a woman aged 45-60 years who had recovered from COVID-19.

CDR3 loop: CSVGLGEYGYTF. In nucleotides, the CDR3 is TGCAGCGTTGGGCTGGGCGAGTATGGCTACACCTTC. V gene TRBV29-1 combines with J gene TRBJ1-2; D is unclear. V gave up 4 bases and J gave up 5 bases, with 11 bases separating them. The CDR3 runs 12 residues. Germline assignment: CDR1 SQVTM and CDR2 ANQGSEA.